The rows below give T cell receptor beta chains drawn from one sample of a study of T cells in Graves' hyperthyroidism and ophthalmopathy. One entry per CDR3 protein results from TCRdb running MiXCR on the multiplex PCR reads. The sample consists of roughly 260,000 distinct CDR3 sequences, less than 15% of them appearing once. Sequencing was done on a sample of blood. These receptors came from a woman aged 40 to 49 with Graves' hyperthyroidism that later progressed to Graves' ophthalmopathy. Each CDR3 is given with its conserved first and last residue. D genes are given only for firm matches. The size field is filled for only some rows; it gives once, few, many or a size class.

clone size	D gene	J gene	V gene	CDR3 DNA	CDR3 protein
few	-	TRBJ1-5	TRBV19	TGTGCCAGTAGTCAAAAAAGAGGACAGCCCCAGCATTTT	CASSQKRGQPQHF
many	TRBD2	TRBJ2-5	TRBV5-1	TGCGCCAGCAGCTTGGCGGGAGGGCAAGAGACCCAGTACTTC	CASSLAGGQETQYF
many	TRBD2	TRBJ2-5	TRBV6-2/TRBV6-3	TGTGCCAGCAGTTACGGGGCGGGAGAGTACCAAGAGACCCAGTACTTC	CASSYGAGEYQETQYF
many	TRBD2	TRBJ2-7	TRBV19	TGTGCCAGTTCGGGACTAGCGGGGCCCTACGAGCAGTACTTC	CASSGLAGPYEQYF
many	-	TRBJ1-5	TRBV3-1	TGTGCCAGCAGCCAAGGAATAAATAGCAATCAGCCCCAGCATTTT	CASSQGINSNQPQHF
-	-	TRBJ2-1	TRBV7-9	TGTGCCAGCAGCCAACAGGGAATTATGGAATGCAATGAGCAGTTCTTC	CASSQQGIMECNEQFF
many	TRBD2	TRBJ2-1	TRBV2	TGTGCCACCAGTACGGCTAGCGGGAGCGGAGAGCAGTTCTTC	CATSTASGSGEQFF
many	TRBD1	TRBJ1-2	TRBV11-2	TGTGCCAGCAGCCCCGTCAGGGGGAAGCGCGGTGGCTACACCTTC	CASSPVRGKRGGYTF
many	-	TRBJ2-5	TRBV3-1	TGTGCCAGCAGGCTGACTGGGTACCAAGAGACCCAGTACTTC	CASRLTGYQETQYF
many	TRBD1	TRBJ1-1	TRBV10-3	TGTGCCATCAGTGGACGGGGGCAGGGGGCAACTGAAGCTTTCTTT	CAISGRGQGATEAFF
-	-	TRBJ2-1	TRBV5-4	TGTGCCAGCAGCTTGGAAACAGGGACCTACAATGAGCAGTTCTTC	CASSLETGTYNEQFF
many	TRBD1	TRBJ1-5	TRBV28	TGTGCCACCCATGAGATAGGACAGGGGGATCAGCCCCAGCATTTT	CATHEIGQGDQPQHF
many	-	TRBJ2-2	TRBV2	TGTGCCAGCACGCGGGATTCGAACACCGGGGAGCTGTTTTTT	CASTRDSNTGELFF
-	-	TRBJ2-3	TRBV11-2	TGTGCCAGCAGCATCCCTCTAAAGTATACGCAGTATTTT	CASSIPLKYTQYF
few	TRBD2	TRBJ2-1	TRBV10-3	TGTGCCATCAACTCGAGCGGGAGGCGGTCCTACAATGAGCAGTTCTTC	CAINSSGRRSYNEQFF
many	TRBD2	TRBJ2-7	TRBV28	TGTGCCAGCAGTCCCAGGACTAGCGGGAGGGGGCCCTACGAGCAGTACTTC	CASSPRTSGRGPYEQYF
many	-	TRBJ1-1	TRBV30	TGTGCCTGGTGGCCGATATCCCTGAACACTGAAGCTTTCTTT	CAWWPISLNTEAFF
many	-	TRBJ1-3	TRBV6-5	TGTGCCAGCAGTTATGGACCTCCTAACTCTGGAAACACCATATATTTT	CASSYGPPNSGNTIYF
many	-	TRBJ2-1	TRBV11-3	TGTGCCAGCAGCTTAGATCCCAGCAATGAGCAGTTCTTC	CASSLDPSNEQFF
many	-	TRBJ2-7	TRBV5-6	TGTGCCAGCAGCTCACAAAACAGCTACGAGCAGTACTTC	CASSSQNSYEQYF
-	-	TRBJ2-2	TRBV2	-	CASSSFRLRFGAGTGELFF
few	-	TRBJ2-4	TRBV6-2/TRBV6-3	TGTGCCAGCAGTTCCAATAGGATTTTCGAGGCCAAAAACATTCAGTACTTC	CASSSNRIFEAKNIQYF
-	-	TRBJ1-2	TRBV24-1	TGTGCCACCAGTGATCCCCAGAGACAGGAGATCATCTTC	CATSDPQRQEIIF
-	-	TRBJ2-3	TRBV5-1	TGCGCCAGCGGAGAGCGGGCAGTCACAGATACGCAGTATTTT	CASGERAVTDTQYF